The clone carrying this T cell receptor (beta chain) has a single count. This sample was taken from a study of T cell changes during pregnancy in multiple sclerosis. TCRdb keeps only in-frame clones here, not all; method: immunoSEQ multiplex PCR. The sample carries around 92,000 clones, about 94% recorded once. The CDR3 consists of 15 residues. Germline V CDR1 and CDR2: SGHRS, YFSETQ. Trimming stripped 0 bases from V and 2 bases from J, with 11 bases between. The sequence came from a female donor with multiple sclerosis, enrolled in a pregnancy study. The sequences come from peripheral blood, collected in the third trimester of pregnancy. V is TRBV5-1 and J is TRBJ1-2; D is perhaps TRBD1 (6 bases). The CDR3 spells CASSLASTGNYGYTF. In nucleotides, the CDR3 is TGCGCCAGCAGCTTGGCCAGTACAGGGAACTATGGCTACACCTTC.